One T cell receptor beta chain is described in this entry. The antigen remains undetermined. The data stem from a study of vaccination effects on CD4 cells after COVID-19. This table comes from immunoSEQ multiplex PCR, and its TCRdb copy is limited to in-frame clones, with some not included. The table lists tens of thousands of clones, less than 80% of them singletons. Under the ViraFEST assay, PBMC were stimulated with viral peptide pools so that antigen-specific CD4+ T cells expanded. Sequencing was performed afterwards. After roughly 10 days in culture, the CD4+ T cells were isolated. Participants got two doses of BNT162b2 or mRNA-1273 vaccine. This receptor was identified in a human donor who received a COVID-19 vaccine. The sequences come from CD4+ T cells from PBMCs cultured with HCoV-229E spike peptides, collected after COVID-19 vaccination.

CDR3 residues: CASSSSGTVTEAFF. CDR3 sequence (DNA): TGTGCCAGCAGCTCCTCCGGGACAGTCACTGAAGCTTTCTTT. V usage is TRBV9 and J usage is TRBJ1-1; 7 positions agree with TRBD1. J gave up 4 bases and V 4 bases, and 7 bases lay outside the gene matches. This CDR3 has 14 amino acids. Germline assignment: CDR1 SGDLS and CDR2 YYNGEE.